In its sample, the clone carrying this TCR beta chain was seen a few times. Its target is not known. The germline gives CDR1 MDHEN, CDR2 SYDVKM. This CDR3 is 12 amino acids long. Trimming pared 7 bases from V and 4 bases from J, leaving 10 bases between. This table comes from immunoSEQ multiplex PCR, and its TCRdb copy is limited to in-frame clones, with some not included. The sample carries roughly 20,000 clones, approximately 80% recorded once. This specimen belongs to a study of somatic mutations in cytotoxic T cells in rheumatoid arthritis. Study background: Sorting by flow gave nearly 100% purity for some V beta antibody-stained T-cell populations, including V beta1+ cells sequenced for TCRB.

Points from the study as a whole: Among patients with rheumatoid arthritis, but not healthy controls, CD8+ clonality increased with age. The antigen targets of the expanded CD8+ clones lacked identification.

The chain recombines TRBV28 with TRBJ1-1; no firm D call. The clonotype comes from an adult with rheumatoid arthritis. The sequencing sample was made of CD8+ T cells sorted from blood. The CDR3 nucleotides are TGTGCCAGCACACAAGGGTTCACTGAAGCTTTCTTT. This sequence encodes CASTQGFTEAFF. The complete variable domain, with remaining parts taken from reference TRBV28 and TRBJ1-1, reads DVKVTQSSRYLVKRTGEKVFLECVQDMDHENMFWYRQDPGLGLRLIYFSYDVKMKEKGDIPEGYSVSREKKERFSLILESASTNQTSMYLCASTQGFTEAFFGQGTRLTVV.